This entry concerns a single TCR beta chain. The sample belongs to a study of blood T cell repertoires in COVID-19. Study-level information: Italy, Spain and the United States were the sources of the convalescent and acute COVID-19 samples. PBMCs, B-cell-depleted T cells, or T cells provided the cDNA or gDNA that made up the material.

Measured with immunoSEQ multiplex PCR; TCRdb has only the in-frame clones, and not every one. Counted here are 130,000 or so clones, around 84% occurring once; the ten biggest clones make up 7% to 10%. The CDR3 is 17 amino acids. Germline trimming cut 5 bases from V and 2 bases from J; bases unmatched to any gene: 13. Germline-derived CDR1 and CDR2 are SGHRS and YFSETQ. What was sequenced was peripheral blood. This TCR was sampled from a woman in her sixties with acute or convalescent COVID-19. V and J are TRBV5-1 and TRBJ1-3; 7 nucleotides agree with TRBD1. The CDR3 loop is CASSPADSGTAGNTIYF. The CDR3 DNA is TGCGCCAGCAGTCCCGCGGATAGCGGGACAGCTGGAAACACCATATATTTT.